There are a few counts of the clone carrying this T cell receptor beta chain. Its antigen is unidentified. Only in-frame clones appear in the TCRdb table, and some are missing; sequencing was by immunoSEQ multiplex PCR. This sample has about 130,000 clones, with more than 90% found just once. This sample was included in a study of T cell responses to AZD1222 COVID-19 vaccine. The study, taken as a whole, reports: The donor cohort was predominantly white British with a female majority, and clonal diversity may have been underestimated.

After removal of 4 bases from V and 6 bases from J, the junction contained 7 bases not matched to a gene. The V gene's germline CDR1 is MNHEY and CDR2 SMNVEV (reference sequence). The CDR3 is 15 amino acids. V usage is TRBV27 and J usage is TRBJ2-2, with 8 bases aligning to TRBD1. The source was peripheral blood, collected 28 days after the second AZD1222 dose. This receptor was taken from an adult who received the AZD1222 COVID-19 vaccine. CDR3 loop: CASSWSGTGSGELFF. For the CDR3, the DNA is TGTGCCAGCAGTTGGTCCGGGACAGGTTCCGGGGAGCTGTTTTTT.